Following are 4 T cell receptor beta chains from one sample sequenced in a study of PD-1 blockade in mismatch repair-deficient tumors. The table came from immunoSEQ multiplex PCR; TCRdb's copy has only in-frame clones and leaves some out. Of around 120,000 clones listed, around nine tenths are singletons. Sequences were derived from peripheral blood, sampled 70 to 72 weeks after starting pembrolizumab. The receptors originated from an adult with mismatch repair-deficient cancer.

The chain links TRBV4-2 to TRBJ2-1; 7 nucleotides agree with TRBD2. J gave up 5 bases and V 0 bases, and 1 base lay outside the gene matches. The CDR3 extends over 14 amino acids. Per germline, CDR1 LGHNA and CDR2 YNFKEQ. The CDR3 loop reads CASSQEGGNNEQFF. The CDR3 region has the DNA TGTGCCAGCAGCCAAGAGGGAGGGAACAATGAGCAGTTCTTC.

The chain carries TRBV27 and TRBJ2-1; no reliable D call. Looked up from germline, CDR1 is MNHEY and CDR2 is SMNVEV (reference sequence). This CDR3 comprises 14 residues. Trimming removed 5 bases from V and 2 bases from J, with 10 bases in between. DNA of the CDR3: TGTGCCAGCAGTGCGGACGCTACCTACAATGAGCAGTTCTTC. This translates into CASSADATYNEQFF.

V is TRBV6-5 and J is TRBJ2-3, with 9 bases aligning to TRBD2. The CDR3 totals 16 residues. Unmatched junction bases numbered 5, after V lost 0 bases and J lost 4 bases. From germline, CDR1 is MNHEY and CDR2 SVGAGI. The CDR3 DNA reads TGTGCCAGCAGTTACTCACTAGCGGGCGTCTCAGATACGCAGTATTTT. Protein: CASSYSLAGVSDTQYF.

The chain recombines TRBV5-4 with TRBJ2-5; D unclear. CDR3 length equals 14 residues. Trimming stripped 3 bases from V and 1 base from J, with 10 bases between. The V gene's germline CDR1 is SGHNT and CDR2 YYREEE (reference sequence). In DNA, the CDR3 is TGTGCCAGCAGCTCAACAGCCATCCAAGAGACCCAGTACTTC. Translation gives CASSSTAIQETQYF.